One sample yielded the 31 T cell receptor beta chains listed below, sequenced in a study of cytomegalovirus exposure and HLA in healthy donors. The study ran its PCR with 60 Vbeta and 13 Jbeta primers. Assay: immunoSEQ multiplex PCR; the TCRdb copy retains only in-frame clones and omits some. The profile shows around 100,000 clones, approximately 84% of them singletons. The source material was PBMCs. These receptors were taken from a young man in good health and CMV-seronegative.

The genes are TRBV6-5 and TRBJ1-5, with a tentative D call TRBD1 (6 bases). There are 13 residues in the CDR3. Looked up from germline, CDR1 is MNHEY and CDR2 is SVGAGI. Trimming took 2 bases from V and 10 from J, leaving 12 bases between them. In DNA form, the CDR3 reads TGTGCCAGCAGTTACGAGACAGGTGGACCCCAGCATTTT. It codes for CASSYETGGPQHF.

V and J are TRBV9 and TRBJ2-7; 10 bases match TRBD2. J was trimmed by 2 bases and V by 3 bases; bases with no gene match: 17. The CDR3 spans 19 residues. Looked up from germline, CDR1 is SGDLS and CDR2 is YYNGEE. The CDR3 sequence: CASSEFGLAGVPSTYEQYF. The CDR3 region has the DNA TGTGCCAGCAGCGAGTTCGGGCTAGCGGGAGTGCCCAGCACCTACGAGCAGTACTTC.

The rearrangement joins TRBV4-3 to TRBJ2-3; TRBD2 aligns across 10 bases. The germline V gene encodes CDR1 LGHNA and CDR2 YSLEER. The CDR3 extends over 19 amino acids. J was trimmed by 6 bases and V by 4 bases; bases with no gene match: 19. CDR3 bases: TGCGCCAGCAGCCTCAAGAGGGCTAGCGGGAGTCAAGGGACCGATACGCAGTATTTT. Protein product: CASSLKRASGSQGTDTQYF.

The chain employs TRBV28 and TRBJ1-5; TRBD1 aligns across 7 bases. This CDR3 has 16 amino acids. The germline V gene encodes CDR1 MDHEN and CDR2 SYDVKM. J gave up 2 bases and V 5 bases, and 9 bases lay outside the gene matches. The CDR3 bases are TGTGCCAGCAGTCCCAGACAGGGATCGGGCAATCAGCCCCAGCATTTT. Translation: CASSPRQGSGNQPQHF.

The V call is TRBV7-6, the J call TRBJ2-1; 11 bases are shared with TRBD2. J was trimmed by 8 bases and V by 6 bases; bases with no gene match: 6. The CDR3 has 14 residues. Germline CDR1 reads SGHVS; CDR2 reads FNYEAQ. The CDR3 region is CASSGLAGGDEQFF. Here the CDR3 DNA reads TGTGCCAGCAGTGGGCTAGCGGGAGGCGATGAGCAGTTCTTC.

This chain connects TRBV9 to TRBJ2-1, with TRBD2 matching 12 bases. Germline lookup yields CDR1 SGDLS and CDR2 YYNGEE. Trimming at V came to 2 bases and at J to 0 bases, leaving 3 bases not matched to a gene. The CDR3 is 17 amino acids. This CDR3 is CASSVTSGGSSYNEQFF. In DNA, the CDR3 is TGTGCCAGCAGCGTTACTAGCGGGGGGAGCTCCTACAATGAGCAGTTCTTC.

This chain links TRBV14 with TRBJ2-1, with TRBD1 as a possible D gene (5 bases). Germline lookup yields CDR1 SGHDN and CDR2 FVKESK. Between the trimmed V and J ends, which lost 6 bases and 5 bases, there was a span of 14 bases. This CDR3 spans 14 amino acids. CDR3 region: CASRRQGRDNEQFF. The CDR3 nucleotides read TGTGCCAGCAGAAGGCAGGGTCGCGACAATGAGCAGTTCTTC.

The V gene is TRBV7-9, the J gene TRBJ1-4, with a tentative D call TRBD1 (6 bases). The V and J ends lost 5 bases and 7 bases respectively, with 17 bases between them. The CDR3 contains 15 residues. Germline lookup yields CDR1 SEHNR and CDR2 FQNEAQ (reference sequence). CDR3 sequence: CASSTNRVEGEKLFF. CDR3 bases: TGTGCCAGCAGCACCAACAGGGTCGAGGGTGAAAAACTGTTTTTT.

This clone has a handful of counts. This chain links TRBV5-6 with TRBJ1-2, with D possibly matching TRBD1 (6 bases). Trimming removed 4 bases at V and 2 bases at J, with 12 bases between. From germline, CDR1 is SGHDT and CDR2 YYEEEE. This CDR3 has 14 residues. The CDR3 protein is CASSVETGNYGYTF. CDR3 DNA sequence: TGTGCCAGCAGCGTAGAGACAGGAAACTATGGCTACACCTTC.

The gene calls are TRBV5-1 and TRBJ2-1; D might be TRBD2 (6 bases). The CDR3 length is 15 residues. The V end was cut by 0 bases, the J end by 4 bases, with 11 bases between. Germline V CDR1 and CDR2: SGHRS, YFSETQ. The CDR3 reads CASSLGGTGYNEQFF. The CDR3 region has the DNA TGCGCCAGCAGCTTGGGAGGGACTGGGTACAATGAGCAGTTCTTC.

The chain couples TRBV5-1 to TRBJ1-1; D gene ambiguous. From germline, CDR1 is SGHRS and CDR2 YFSETQ. CDR3 length: 13 amino acids. The germline V and J ends were trimmed by 4 bases and 5 bases, with 12 bases remaining between them. The CDR3 nucleotides are TGCGCCAGCAGCCCGATAACAGAGACTGAAGCTTTCTTT. Translation gives CASSPITETEAFF.

The chain combines TRBV11-2 with TRBJ1-2; D might be TRBD1 (6 bases). V dropped 0 bases and J dropped 8 bases, with 13 bases sitting between them. Germline-derived CDR1 and CDR2 are SGHAT and FQNNGV. The CDR3 has 14 amino acids. CDR3 loop: CASSLDLQGRGYTF. The CDR3 DNA is TGTGCCAGCAGCTTAGATCTACAGGGACGCGGCTACACCTTC.

The chain couples TRBV29-1 to TRBJ2-1, with a weak D call TRBD2 (5 bases). Germline CDR1 is SQVTM and CDR2 is ANQGSEA. Trimming shortened V by 7 bases and J by 3 bases, and 16 bases separated the two germline ends. This CDR3 is built from 14 residues. CDR3 in DNA: TGCAGCGCCGCTGAGCGGAGAATCTACAATGAGCAGTTCTTC. Translating it yields CSAAERRIYNEQFF.

This clone was picked up a small number of times. This chain uses TRBV19 with TRBJ1-1; possible D gene TRBD1, 6 bases. CDR1 and CDR2 from the germline V gene are LNHDA and SQIVND (reference sequence). V lost 9 bases and J 1 base, leaving 12 bases between the germline ends. CDR3 size: 13 residues. Here the CDR3 reads CASRGPWNTEAFF. CDR3 DNA sequence: TGTGCCAGCAGGGGACCGTGGAACACTGAAGCTTTCTTT.

The CDR3 DNA follows: TGTGCCAGCAGTTCGACAGGGGGAGTCTACGAGCAGTACTTC. Protein: CASSSTGGVYEQYF. The genes are TRBV6-5 and TRBJ2-7, with 9 bases identical to TRBD1. V trimming: 4 bases; J trimming: 3 bases; junction bases outside the gene matches: 4. The CDR3 runs 14 residues. In germline, CDR1 is MNHEY, CDR2 SVGAGI.

The chain joins TRBV6-5 to TRBJ2-5; D might be TRBD1 (6 bases). The CDR3 has 15 residues. CDR1 MNHEY and CDR2 SVGAGI come from the germline V gene. Trimming pared 6 bases from V and 2 bases from J, leaving 16 bases between. The DNA for the CDR3 is TGTGCCAGCAGCCTATTGGGGGCACGACAAGAGACCCAGTACTTC. It yields the protein CASSLLGARQETQYF.

The rearrangement links TRBV7-9 to TRBJ1-1, with D perhaps TRBD1 (6 bases). Trimming took 6 bases from V and 4 from J, leaving 15 bases between them. CDR1 is SEHNR, CDR2 FQNEAQ, per germline (reference sequence). The CDR3 has 14 residues. In DNA form, the CDR3 reads TGTGCCAGCAGGCCCACAGGGAGTGGCACTGAAGCTTTCTTT. Protein sequence: CASRPTGSGTEAFF.

The gene calls are TRBV29-1 and TRBJ2-7; 7 bases agree with TRBD1. CDR1 SQVTM and CDR2 ANQGSEA come from the germline V gene. With V trimmed by 6 bases and J by 3 bases, 11 bases remained unmatched. This CDR3 comprises 14 residues. In DNA, the CDR3 is TGCAGCGTCCTCCGGGACAGACAGGTCTACGAGCAGTACTTC. This codes for CSVLRDRQVYEQYF.

The J gene is TRBJ2-5, the V gene TRBV19, with 7 bases matching TRBD2. CDR3 length: 12 amino acids. Germline assignment: CDR1 LNHDA and CDR2 SQIVND (reference sequence). Unmatched junction bases numbered 7, after V lost 8 bases and J lost 7 bases. The CDR3 protein is CASHKPGGTQYF. The DNA of the CDR3 is TGTGCCAGTCACAAGCCGGGGGGGACCCAGTACTTC.

The chain recombines TRBV6-5 with TRBJ2-5; D remains unclear. V was clipped by 2 bases and J by 5 bases, with 15 bases between them. CDR1 and CDR2 (germline): MNHEY, SVGAGI. The CDR3 consists of 15 residues. CDR3 sequence: CASSYARVSRETQYF. The CDR3 nucleotides read TGTGCCAGCAGTTACGCTCGGGTCTCGAGGGAGACCCAGTACTTC.

The chain has TRBV19 and TRBJ1-1, with TRBD1 as a possible D gene (5 bases). V lost 4 bases, J lost 0 bases, and 21 bases lay in between. The CDR3 runs 18 residues. Germline loops: CDR1 LNHDA, CDR2 SQIVND (reference sequence). CDR3 sequence reads: CASSNDAGLGLMNTEAFF. Here the CDR3 DNA reads TGTGCCAGTAGTAACGATGCTGGTCTGGGGCTCATGAACACTGAAGCTTTCTTT.

This clone was counted a few times. This CDR3 reads CASRQQGWNQPQHF. CDR3 bases: TGTGCCAGCAGACAACAGGGGTGGAATCAGCCCCAGCATTTT. V is TRBV6-5 and J is TRBJ1-5, with 7 bases matching TRBD1. The V gene end was trimmed by 6 bases and the J gene end by 4 bases; junction bases not matched to a gene: 6. The CDR3 has 14 amino acids. CDR1 and CDR2 (germline): MNHEY, SVGAGI.

This clone appeared a few times. The rearrangement joins TRBV6-1 to TRBJ2-1; possible D gene TRBD2, 6 bases. The CDR3 is made up of 12 amino acids. V lost 6 bases and J 10 bases, leaving 13 bases between the germline ends. Germline V CDR1 and CDR2: MNHNS, SASEGT. CDR3 sequence reads: CASREGTGEQFF. The CDR3 bases are TGTGCCAGCAGGGAGGGGACGGGAGAGCAGTTCTTC.

This clone was observed a single time. The gene calls are TRBV13 and TRBJ2-7, with D possibly matching TRBD2 (8 bases). Trimming removed 2 bases from V and 4 bases from J, with 12 bases in between. CDR3 length: 14 amino acids. Germline V gene data show CDR1 as PRHDT and CDR2 as FYEKMQ (reference sequence). The chain's CDR3 is CASSLLAGQYEQYF. For the CDR3, the DNA is TGTGCCAGCAGCTTATTAGCGGGACAGTACGAGCAGTACTTC.

For the CDR3, the DNA is TGTGCCAGCAGCCCCGGGGTCGAGAGTGAGCAGTTCTTC. As protein: CASSPGVESEQFF. V is TRBV6-5 and J is TRBJ2-1; D may be TRBD2 (5 bases). Germline V gene data show CDR1 as MNHEY and CDR2 as SVGAGI. The CDR3 consists of 13 residues. Trimming removed 6 bases at V and 9 bases at J, with 15 bases between.

CDR3 nucleotide sequence: TGCGCCAGCAGCTCGGGGGGTCTGGGGGCAGAGGAAAAACTGTTTTTT. Its translation: CASSSGGLGAEEKLFF. The chain uses TRBV5-1 and TRBJ1-4; maybe TRBD1 (6 bases). Per the germline V gene, CDR1 is SGHRS and CDR2 is YFSETQ. The V end lost 3 bases, the J end lost 8 bases, and 20 bases lay between the germline ends. The CDR3 contains 16 residues.

J is TRBJ1-1 and V is TRBV28; tentative D call: TRBD1 (6 bases). V shed 3 bases and J shed 1 base, with 12 bases lying between them. The CDR3 has 15 residues. The germline CDR1 and CDR2 sequences are MDHEN and SYDVKM. The DNA of the CDR3 is TGTGCCAGCAGTTTGGGGGGGCTTCGGAACACTGAAGCTTTCTTT. Its translation is CASSLGGLRNTEAFF.

The chain couples TRBV7-3 to TRBJ2-1; D unresolved. Germline V gene data show CDR1 as SGHTA and CDR2 as FQGTGA. The germline V and J ends were trimmed by 4 bases and 6 bases, with 7 bases remaining between them. This CDR3 is built from 12 residues. DNA for the CDR3: TGTGCCAGCAGCTCTAACCCCAATGAGCAGTTCTTC. This gives the protein CASSSNPNEQFF.

The gene calls are TRBV11-3 and TRBJ2-1, with 8 bases aligning to TRBD2. This CDR3 has 14 residues. J was trimmed by 6 bases and V by 4 bases; bases with no gene match: 5. Looked up from germline, CDR1 is SGHNT and CDR2 is YENEEA. CDR3: CASSWTSSGNEQFF. For the CDR3, the DNA is TGTGCCAGCAGCTGGACTAGCAGCGGCAATGAGCAGTTCTTC. Complete variable domain (other parts from reference TRBV11-3 and TRBJ2-1): EAGVVQSPRYKIIEKKQPVAFWCNPISGHNTLYWYLQNLGQGPELLIRYENEEAVDDSQLPKDRFSAERLKGVDSTLKIQPAELGDSAVYLCASSWTSSGNEQFFGPGTRLTVL.

The chain couples TRBV4-1 to TRBJ1-3, with D uncertain. Germline CDR1 and CDR2: MGHRA and YSYEKL. Trimming took off 1 base at V and 0 bases at J, with 7 bases between the two ends. This CDR3 is 15 amino acids long. This CDR3 reads CASSQGAFSGNTIYF. The CDR3 region has the DNA TGCGCCAGCAGCCAAGGGGCCTTCTCTGGAAACACCATATATTTT.

The chain has TRBV27 and TRBJ2-1, with D tentatively TRBD2 (5 bases). V lost 7 bases and J 6 bases, leaving 10 bases between the germline ends. The V gene's germline CDR1 is MNHEY and CDR2 SMNVEV (reference sequence). This CDR3 has 12 residues. In DNA form, the CDR3 reads TGTGCCAGCACCAGTGGAGGCAATGAGCAGTTCTTC. Encoded protein: CASTSGGNEQFF.